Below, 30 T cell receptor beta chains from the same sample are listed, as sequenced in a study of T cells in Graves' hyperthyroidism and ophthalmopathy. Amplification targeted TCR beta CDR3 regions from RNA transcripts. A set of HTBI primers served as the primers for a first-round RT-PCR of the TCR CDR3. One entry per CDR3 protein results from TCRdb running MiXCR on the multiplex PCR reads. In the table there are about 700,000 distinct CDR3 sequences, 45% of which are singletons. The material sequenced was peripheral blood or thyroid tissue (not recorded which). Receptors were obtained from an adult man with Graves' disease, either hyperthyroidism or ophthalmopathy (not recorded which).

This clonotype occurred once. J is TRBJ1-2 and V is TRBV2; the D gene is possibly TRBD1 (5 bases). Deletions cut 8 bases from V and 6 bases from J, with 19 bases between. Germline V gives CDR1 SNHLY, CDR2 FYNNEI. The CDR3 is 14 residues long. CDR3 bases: TGTGCCAGCCTGGAAGACTGGTGGGGCAATGGCTACACCTTC. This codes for CASLEDWWGNGYTF.

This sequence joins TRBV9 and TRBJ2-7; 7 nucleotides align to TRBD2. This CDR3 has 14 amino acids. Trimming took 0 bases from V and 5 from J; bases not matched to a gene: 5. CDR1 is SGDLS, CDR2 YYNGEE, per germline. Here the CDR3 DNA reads TGTGCCAGCAGCGTAGGCGGGAGCGCCGACGAGCAGTACTTC. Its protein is CASSVGGSADEQYF.

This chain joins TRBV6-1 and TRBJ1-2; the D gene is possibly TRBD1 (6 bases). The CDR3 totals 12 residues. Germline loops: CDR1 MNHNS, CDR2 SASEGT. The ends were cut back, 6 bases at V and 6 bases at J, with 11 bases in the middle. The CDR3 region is CASSPYRDGYTF. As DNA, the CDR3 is TGTGCCAGCAGCCCCTACAGGGATGGCTACACCTTC.

The CDR3: CSLDQGSPGANVLTF. CDR3 DNA: TGCAGCTTGGATCAGGGATCTCCTGGGGCCAACGTCCTGACTTTC. The chain recombines TRBV29-1 with TRBJ2-6; D might be TRBD1 (5 bases). V lost 8 bases and J 2 bases, leaving 16 bases between the germline ends. CDR1 and CDR2 (germline): SQVTM, ANQGSEA. The CDR3 contains 15 residues. Combining the CDR3 with reference TRBV29-1 and TRBJ2-6 gives the whole variable domain SAVISQKPSRDICQRGTSLTIQCQVDSQVTMMFWYRQQPGQSLTLIATANQGSEATYESGFVIDKFPISRPNLTFSTLTVSNMSPEDSSIYLCSLDQGSPGANVLTFGAGSRLTVL.

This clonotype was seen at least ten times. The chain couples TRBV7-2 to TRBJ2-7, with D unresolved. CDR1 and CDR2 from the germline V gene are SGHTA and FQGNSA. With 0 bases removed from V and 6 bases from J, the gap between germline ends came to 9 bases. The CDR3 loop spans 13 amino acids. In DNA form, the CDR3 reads TGTGCCAGCAGCTTAGCGGCTTTTGGCGAGCAGTACTTC. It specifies CASSLAAFGEQYF. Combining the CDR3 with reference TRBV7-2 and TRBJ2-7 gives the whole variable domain GAGVSQSPSNKVTEKGKDVELRCDPISGHTALYWYRQSLGQGLEFLIYFQGNSAPDKSGLPSDRFSAERTGGSVSTLTIQRTQQEDSAVYLCASSLAAFGEQYFGPGTRLTVT.

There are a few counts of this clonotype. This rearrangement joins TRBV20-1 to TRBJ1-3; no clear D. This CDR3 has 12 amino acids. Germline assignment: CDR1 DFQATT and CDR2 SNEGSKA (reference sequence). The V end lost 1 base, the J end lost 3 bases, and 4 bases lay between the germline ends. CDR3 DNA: TGCAGTGCTAGAGGGGGTGGAAACACCATATATTTT. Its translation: CSARGGGNTIYF.

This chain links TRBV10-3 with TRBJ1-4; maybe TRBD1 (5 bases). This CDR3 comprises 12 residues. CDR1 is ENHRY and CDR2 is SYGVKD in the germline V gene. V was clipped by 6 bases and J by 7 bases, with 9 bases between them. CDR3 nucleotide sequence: TGTGCCATCAGGGCCGGGACTGAAAAACTGTTTTTT. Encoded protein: CAIRAGTEKLFF.

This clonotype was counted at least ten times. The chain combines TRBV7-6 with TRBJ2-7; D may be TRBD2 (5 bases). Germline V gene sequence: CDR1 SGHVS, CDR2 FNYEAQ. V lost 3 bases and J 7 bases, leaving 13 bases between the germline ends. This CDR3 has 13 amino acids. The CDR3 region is CASSLGEAGEQYF. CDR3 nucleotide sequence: TGTGCCAGCAGCTTGGGAGAGGCTGGGGAGCAGTACTTC.

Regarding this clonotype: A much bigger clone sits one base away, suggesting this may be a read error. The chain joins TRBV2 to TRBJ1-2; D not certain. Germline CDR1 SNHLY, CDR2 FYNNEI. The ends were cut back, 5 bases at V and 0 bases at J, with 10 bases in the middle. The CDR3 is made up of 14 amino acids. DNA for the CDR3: TGTGCCAGCAGTCGGGCAGACACTAACTATGGCTACACCTTC. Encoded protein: CASSRADTNYGYTF.

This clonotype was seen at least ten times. For the CDR3, the DNA is TGCAGCGGTATCGGGACAGGGGCTGAAGCTTTCTTT. This codes for CSGIGTGAEAFF. The chain couples TRBV29-1 to TRBJ1-1; 10 bases are shared with TRBD1. Trimming removed 7 bases from V and 6 bases from J; junction bases left unmatched: 5. The V gene's germline CDR1 is SQVTM and CDR2 ANQGSEA. This CDR3 has 12 residues.

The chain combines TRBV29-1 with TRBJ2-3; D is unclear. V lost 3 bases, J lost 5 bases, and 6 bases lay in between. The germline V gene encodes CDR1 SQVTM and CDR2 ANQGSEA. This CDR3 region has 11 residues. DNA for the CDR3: TGCAGCGTTGAGACCGGAGATACGCAGTATTTT. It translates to CSVETGDTQYF.

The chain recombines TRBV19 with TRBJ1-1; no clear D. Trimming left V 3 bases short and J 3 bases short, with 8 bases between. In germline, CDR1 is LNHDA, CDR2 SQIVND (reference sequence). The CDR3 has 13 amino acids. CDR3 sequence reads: CASSMFGDTEAFF. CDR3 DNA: TGTGCCAGTAGTATGTTCGGGGACACTGAAGCTTTCTTT.

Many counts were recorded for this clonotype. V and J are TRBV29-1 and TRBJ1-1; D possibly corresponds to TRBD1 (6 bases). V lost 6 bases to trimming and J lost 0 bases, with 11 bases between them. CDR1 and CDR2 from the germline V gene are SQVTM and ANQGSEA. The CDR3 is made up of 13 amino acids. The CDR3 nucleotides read TGCAGCGTCCGGACAGAATTGAACACTGAAGCTTTCTTT. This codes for CSVRTELNTEAFF.

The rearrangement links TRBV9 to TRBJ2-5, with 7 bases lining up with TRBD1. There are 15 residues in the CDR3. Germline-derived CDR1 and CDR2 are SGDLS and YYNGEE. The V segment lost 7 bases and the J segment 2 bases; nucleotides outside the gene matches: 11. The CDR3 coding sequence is TGTGCCAGCTCGGAGATCGGGACAGCACAAGAGACCCAGTACTTC. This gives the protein CASSEIGTAQETQYF.

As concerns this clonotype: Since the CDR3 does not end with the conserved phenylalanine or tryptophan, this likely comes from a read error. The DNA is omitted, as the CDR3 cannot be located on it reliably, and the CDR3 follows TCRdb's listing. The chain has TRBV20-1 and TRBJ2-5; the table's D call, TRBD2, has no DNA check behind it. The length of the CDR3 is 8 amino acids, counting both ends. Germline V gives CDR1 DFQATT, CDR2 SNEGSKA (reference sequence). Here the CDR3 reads CSASSSLS.

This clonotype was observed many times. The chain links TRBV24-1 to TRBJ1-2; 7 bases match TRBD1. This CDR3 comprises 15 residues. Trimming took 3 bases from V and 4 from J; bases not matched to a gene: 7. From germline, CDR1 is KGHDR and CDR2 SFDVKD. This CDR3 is CATSDRQGFTYGYTF. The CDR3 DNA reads TGTGCCACCAGTGATAGACAGGGCTTTACCTATGGCTACACCTTC.

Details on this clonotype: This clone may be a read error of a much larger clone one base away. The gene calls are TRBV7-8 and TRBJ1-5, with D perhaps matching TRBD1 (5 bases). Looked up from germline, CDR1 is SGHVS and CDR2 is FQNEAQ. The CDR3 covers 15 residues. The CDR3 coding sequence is TGTGCCGGCAGCTTAGAGGCAGGGATGGGTCAGCCCCAGCATTTT. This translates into CAGSLEAGMGQPQHF. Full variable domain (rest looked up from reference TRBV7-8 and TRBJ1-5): GAGVSQSPRYKVAKRGQDVALRCDPISGHVSLFWYQQALGQGPEFLTYFQNEAQLDKSGLPSDRFFAERPEGSVSTLKIQRTQQEDSAVYLCAGSLEAGMGQPQHFGDGTRLSIL.

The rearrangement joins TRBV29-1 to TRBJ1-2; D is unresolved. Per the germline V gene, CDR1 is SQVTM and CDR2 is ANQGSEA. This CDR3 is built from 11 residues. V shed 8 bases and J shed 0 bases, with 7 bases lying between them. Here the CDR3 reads CSLTTNYGYTF. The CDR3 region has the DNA TGCAGCTTGACAACTAACTATGGCTACACCTTC.

CDR3 in DNA: TGCAGCGCCTTGGCAGGGGTGAGCTCACCCCTCCACTTT. Translation: CSALAGVSSPLHF. This chain joins TRBV29-1 and TRBJ1-6; TRBD1 is a possible D gene (6 bases). V shed 7 bases and J shed 10 bases, with 17 bases lying between them. The CDR3 extends over 13 amino acids. Germline CDR1 is SQVTM and CDR2 is ANQGSEA.

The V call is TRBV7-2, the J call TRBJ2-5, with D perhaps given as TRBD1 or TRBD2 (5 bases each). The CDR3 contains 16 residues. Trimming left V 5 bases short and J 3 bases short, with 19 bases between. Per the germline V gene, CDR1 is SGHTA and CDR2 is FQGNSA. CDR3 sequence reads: CASSAARGSNKETQYF. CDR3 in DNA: TGTGCCAGCAGCGCTGCCCGGGGCTCCAATAAAGAGACCCAGTACTTC.

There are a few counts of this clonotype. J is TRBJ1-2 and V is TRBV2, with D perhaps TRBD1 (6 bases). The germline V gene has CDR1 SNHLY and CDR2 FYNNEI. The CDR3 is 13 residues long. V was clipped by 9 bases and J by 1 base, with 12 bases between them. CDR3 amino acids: CASPGALNYGYTF. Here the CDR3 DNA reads TGTGCCAGTCCAGGGGCCCTTAACTATGGCTACACCTTC.

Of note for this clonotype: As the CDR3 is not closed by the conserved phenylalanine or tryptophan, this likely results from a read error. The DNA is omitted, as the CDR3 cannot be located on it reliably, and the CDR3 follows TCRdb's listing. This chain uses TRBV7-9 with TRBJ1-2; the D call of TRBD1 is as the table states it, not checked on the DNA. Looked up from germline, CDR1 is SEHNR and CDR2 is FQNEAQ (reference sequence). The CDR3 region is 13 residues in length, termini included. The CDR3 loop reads CASSVSGRGVRSA.

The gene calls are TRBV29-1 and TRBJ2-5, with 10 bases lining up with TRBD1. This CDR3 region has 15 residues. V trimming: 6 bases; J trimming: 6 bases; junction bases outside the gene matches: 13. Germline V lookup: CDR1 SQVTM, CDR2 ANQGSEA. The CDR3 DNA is TGCAGCGTGGTCCCCGGCGTGACAGGGGGCCAGACCCAGTACTTC. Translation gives CSVVPGVTGGQTQYF.

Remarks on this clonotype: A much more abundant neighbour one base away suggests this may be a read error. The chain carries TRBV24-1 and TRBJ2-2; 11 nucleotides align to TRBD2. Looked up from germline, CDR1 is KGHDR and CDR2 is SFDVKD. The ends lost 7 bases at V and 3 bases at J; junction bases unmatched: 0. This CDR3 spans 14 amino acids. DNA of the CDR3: TGTGCCACCAGACTAGCGGGAGACACCGGGGAGCTGTTTTTT. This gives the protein CATRLAGDTGELFF.

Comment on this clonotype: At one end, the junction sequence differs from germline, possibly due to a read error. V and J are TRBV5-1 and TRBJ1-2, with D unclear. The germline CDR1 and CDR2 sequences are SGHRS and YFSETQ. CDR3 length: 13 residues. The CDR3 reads CAGSSDRAYGYTF. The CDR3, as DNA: TGCGCCGGCAGCTCGGACCGAGCCTATGGCTACACCTTC.

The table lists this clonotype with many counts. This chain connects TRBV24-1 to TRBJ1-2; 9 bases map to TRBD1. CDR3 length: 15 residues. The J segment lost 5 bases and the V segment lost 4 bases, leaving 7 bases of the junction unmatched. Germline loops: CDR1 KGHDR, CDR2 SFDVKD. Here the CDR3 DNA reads TGTGCCACCAGTGAGGGTGGACAGGGGCAGTATGGCTACACCTTC. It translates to CATSEGGQGQYGYTF.

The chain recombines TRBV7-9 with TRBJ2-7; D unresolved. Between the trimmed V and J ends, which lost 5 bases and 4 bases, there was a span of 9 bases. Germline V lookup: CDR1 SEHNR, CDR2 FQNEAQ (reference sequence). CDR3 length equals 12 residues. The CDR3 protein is CASSLTRYEQYF. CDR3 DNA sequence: TGTGCCAGCAGCCTAACCAGGTACGAGCAGTACTTC.

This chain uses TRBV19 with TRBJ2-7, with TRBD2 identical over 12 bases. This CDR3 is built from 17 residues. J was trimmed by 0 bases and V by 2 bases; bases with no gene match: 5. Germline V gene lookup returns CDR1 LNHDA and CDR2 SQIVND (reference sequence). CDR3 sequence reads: CASSIYPGLAGSYEQYF. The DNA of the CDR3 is TGTGCCAGTAGTATATATCCGGGACTAGCGGGCTCCTACGAGCAGTACTTC.

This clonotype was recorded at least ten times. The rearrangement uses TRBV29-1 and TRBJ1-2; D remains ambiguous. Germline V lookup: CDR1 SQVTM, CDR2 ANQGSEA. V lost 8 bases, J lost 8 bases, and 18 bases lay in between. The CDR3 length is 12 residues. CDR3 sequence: CSLPDPLLGYTF. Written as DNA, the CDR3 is TGCAGCCTGCCCGACCCCCTTTTAGGCTACACCTTC.

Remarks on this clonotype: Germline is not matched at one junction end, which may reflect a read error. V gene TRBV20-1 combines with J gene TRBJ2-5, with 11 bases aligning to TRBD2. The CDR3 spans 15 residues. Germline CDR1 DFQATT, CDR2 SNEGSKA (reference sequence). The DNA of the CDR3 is TGCGGTGCTACGACTAGCGGGAAGCCCCAAGAGACCCAGTACTTC. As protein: CGATTSGKPQETQYF.